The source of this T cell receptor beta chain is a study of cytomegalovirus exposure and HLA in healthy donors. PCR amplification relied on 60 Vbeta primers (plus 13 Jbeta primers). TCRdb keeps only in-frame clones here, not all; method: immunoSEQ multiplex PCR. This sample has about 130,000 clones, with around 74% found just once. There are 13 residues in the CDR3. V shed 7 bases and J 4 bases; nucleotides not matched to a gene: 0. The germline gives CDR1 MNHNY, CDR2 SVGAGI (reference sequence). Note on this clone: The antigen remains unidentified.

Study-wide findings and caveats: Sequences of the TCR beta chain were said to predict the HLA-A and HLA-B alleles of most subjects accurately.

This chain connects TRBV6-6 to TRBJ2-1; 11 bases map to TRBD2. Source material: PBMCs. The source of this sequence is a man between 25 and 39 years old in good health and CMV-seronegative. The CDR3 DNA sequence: TGTGCCAGCACTAGCGGGAGGTACAATGAGCAGTTCTTC. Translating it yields CASTSGRYNEQFF.